These 23 T cell receptor beta chains share one sample of origin, sequenced in a study of blood T cells in healthy people across ages. The authors ran a second PCR of 7 to 11 cycles using a sample-barcoded 5' primer and a J-beta primer mix. A single record per CDR3 protein comes from TCRdb applying MiXCR to the 5' RACE reads. The sample includes approximately 900,000 distinct CDR3 sequences, almost 30% of them seen just once. In addition, the sample was reused for a study of T cells of mothers and their children.

Sequencing used blood. These TCRs come from a middle-aged woman in good health.

This clonotype was picked up many times. The chain couples TRBV6-5 to TRBJ2-1; no definite D call. V was cut by 5 bases and J by 5 bases, with 16 bases left in between. Germline CDR1 reads MNHEY; CDR2 reads SVGAGI. This CDR3 has 15 amino acids. The CDR3 sequence: CASSGLIGPHNEQFF. In DNA form, the CDR3 reads TGTGCCAGCAGTGGTCTTATAGGACCTCACAATGAGCAGTTCTTC.

The chain combines TRBV5-1 with TRBJ2-4; a weak D match, TRBD1 (6 bases). CDR3 length: 16 residues. V was trimmed by 3 bases and J by 0 bases, leaving 13 bases between them. Germline CDR1 is SGHRS and CDR2 is YFSETQ. DNA of the CDR3: TGCGCCAGCAGCTCGGACAGTTCCTTAGCCAAAAACATTCAGTACTTC. It codes for CASSSDSSLAKNIQYF.

The table lists this clonotype with a few counts. The J gene is TRBJ1-5, the V gene TRBV29-1; unclear D gene. The CDR3 has 12 amino acids. The germline V gene encodes CDR1 SQVTM and CDR2 ANQGSEA. V gave up 5 bases and J gave up 6 bases, with 11 bases separating them. The CDR3 loop is CSVWEMGQPQHF. Written as DNA, the CDR3 is TGCAGCGTTTGGGAGATGGGTCAGCCCCAGCATTTT.

This clonotype was observed at least ten times. The chain has TRBV20-1 and TRBJ2-5, with no clear D. The CDR3 contains 13 residues. The germline V gene encodes CDR1 DFQATT and CDR2 SNEGSKA (reference sequence). CDR3 sequence reads: CSATGPRRETQYF. The CDR3 DNA sequence: TGCAGCGCCACGGGCCCCCGACGGGAGACCCAGTACTTC.

The V gene is TRBV12-3 or TRBV12-4, the J gene TRBJ2-3; either TRBD1 or TRBD2 may supply D (5 bases each). V was clipped by 7 bases and J by 2 bases, with 10 bases between them. This CDR3 has 13 amino acids. The CDR3 is CASIGALTDTQYF. The CDR3 nucleotides read TGTGCCAGCATCGGGGCTCTCACAGATACGCAGTATTTT.

This clonotype was seen at least ten times. The J gene is TRBJ1-6, the V gene TRBV7-9; 7 bases map to TRBD1. The CDR3 runs to 17 residues. Germline CDR1 SEHNR, CDR2 FQNEAQ (reference sequence). Trimming removed 6 bases from V and 9 bases from J; junction bases left unmatched: 17. The CDR3 DNA follows: TGTGCCAGCAGTGGTACCGGACAGGCTCTTCATACTTCACCCCTCCACTTT. It specifies CASSGTGQALHTSPLHF.

The rearrangement links TRBV20-1 to TRBJ2-4; tentatively, D is TRBD1 (5 bases). The J call may be incorrect, as the DNA end agrees better with TRBJ2-7. The V gene's germline CDR1 is DFQATT and CDR2 SNEGSKA (reference sequence). The CDR3 contains 16 residues. This chain's CDR3 is CSARDIDSADSYEQYF. The DNA of the CDR3 is TGCAGTGCTAGAGACATTGACAGCGCGGACTCCTACGAGCAGTACTTC.

This clonotype was seen repeatedly, ten times or more. The chain combines TRBV5-1 with TRBJ2-6; D is unresolved. This CDR3 spans 18 amino acids. Germline V CDR1 and CDR2: SGHRS, YFSETQ. Trimming took off 2 bases at V and 0 bases at J, with 15 bases between the two ends. CDR3 amino acids: CASSFLHWRLSGANVLTF. DNA for the CDR3: TGCGCCAGCAGCTTCTTACACTGGCGGCTCTCTGGGGCCAACGTCCTGACTTTC.

J is TRBJ1-4 and V is TRBV3-1; D gene unclear. This CDR3 comprises 16 residues. Trimming cost V 1 base and J 0 bases, with 9 bases left between them. CDR1 LGHDT and CDR2 YNNKEL come from the germline V gene (reference sequence). CDR3 DNA sequence: TGTGCCAGCAGCCAAGGGCTGGAAGCAACTAATGAAAAACTGTTTTTT. Protein product: CASSQGLEATNEKLFF.

The chain joins TRBV5-1 to TRBJ2-5; TRBD2 is a possible D gene (5 bases). Germline values: CDR1 SGHRS, CDR2 YFSETQ. The V and J ends lost 0 bases and 11 bases respectively, with 23 bases between them. This CDR3 comprises 16 residues. This CDR3 reads CASSLVPGLSYNEQYF. The CDR3 nucleotides are TGCGCCAGCAGCTTGGTCCCGGGGTTGTCTTACAATGAGCAGTACTTC.

The rearrangement links TRBV5-1 to TRBJ2-3, with D maybe TRBD1 (6 bases). Germline CDR1 is SGHRS and CDR2 is YFSETQ. This CDR3 region has 17 residues. Trimming shortened V by 4 bases and J by 0 bases, and 18 bases separated the two germline ends. The CDR3 bases are TGCGCCAGCAGCACATCAGGACAGCCCGCTAGCACAGATACGCAGTATTTT. This gives the protein CASSTSGQPASTDTQYF.

The genes are TRBV11-2 and TRBJ2-2; 7 bases align to TRBD1. V was clipped by 1 base and J by 3 bases; unmatched bases: 8. From germline, CDR1 is SGHAT and CDR2 FQNNGV. This CDR3 is 17 amino acids long. This chain's CDR3 is CASSLGLTGVDTGELFF. DNA for the CDR3: TGTGCCAGCAGCTTAGGGTTAACAGGGGTGGACACCGGGGAGCTGTTTTTT.

Turning to this clonotype: A much larger clonotype is one base distant, so this may be a read error. The gene calls are TRBV9 and TRBJ2-1; D is uncertain. V lost 0 bases and J 2 bases, leaving 9 bases between the germline ends. Per germline, CDR1 SGDLS and CDR2 YYNGEE. This CDR3 region has 15 residues. CDR3 sequence: CASSVEGRTYNEQFF. CDR3 coding DNA: TGTGCCAGCAGCGTAGAGGGCAGGACCTACAATGAGCAGTTCTTC. The complete variable domain, with remaining parts taken from reference TRBV9 and TRBJ2-1, reads DSGVTQTPKHLITATGQRVTLRCSPRSGDLSVYWYQQSLDQGLQFLIQYYNGEERAKGNILERFSAQQFPDLHSELNLSSLELGDSALYFCASSVEGRTYNEQFFGPGTRLTVL.

This sequence joins TRBV6-5 and TRBJ2-7; TRBD1 matches at 8 bases. Germline values: CDR1 MNHEY, CDR2 SVGAGI. V dropped 0 bases and J dropped 6; count of bases not matched to a gene: 4. This CDR3 spans 14 amino acids. CDR3 region: CASSYSSRGREQYF. The CDR3 bases are TGTGCCAGCAGTTACTCAAGCAGGGGGCGCGAGCAGTACTTC.

This clonotype has a count of ten or more. V is TRBV12-3 or TRBV12-4 and J is TRBJ1-4; D is ambiguous. The CDR3 runs 14 residues. V lost 7 bases, J lost 5 bases, and 14 bases lay in between. The CDR3 nucleotides are TGTGCCAGCACCGATGACCGACGGAATGAAAAACTGTTTTTT. This gives the protein CASTDDRRNEKLFF.

This clonotype has at least ten counts. The chain carries TRBV5-1 and TRBJ2-5; 7 nucleotides line up with TRBD1. CDR1 SGHRS and CDR2 YFSETQ come from the germline V gene. V was pared by 7 bases and J by 2 bases, with 8 bases of the junction left unmatched. This CDR3 has 14 residues. DNA of the CDR3: TGCGCCAGCTTCCTGAGGACAGGTCAAGAGACCCAGTACTTC. Its translation: CASFLRTGQETQYF.

This clonotype was observed at least ten times. This CDR3 is CVAISGTSGAVHRETQYF. CDR3 nucleotide sequence: TGTGTCGCGATTAGCGGGACTAGCGGAGCCGTCCATCGAGAGACCCAGTACTTC. The rearrangement joins TRBV6-6 to TRBJ2-5, with 11 nucleotides matching TRBD2. CDR3 length: 18 residues. Per the germline V gene, CDR1 is MNHNY and CDR2 is SVGAGI (reference sequence).

The table lists this clonotype with a few counts. V gene TRBV20-1 combines with J gene TRBJ1-2; 9 positions agree with TRBD1. The CDR3 loop spans 12 amino acids. Germline CDR1 reads DFQATT; CDR2 reads SNEGSKA (reference sequence). J was trimmed by 6 bases and V by 5 bases; bases with no gene match: 4. The CDR3 nucleotides are TGCAGTGCTCCTACAGGGGGCCATGGCTACACCTTC. It translates to CSAPTGGHGYTF.

This clonotype showed up many times. The V call is TRBV6-5, the J call TRBJ1-6; D is uncertain. The CDR3 sequence is 16 residues long. The V end lost 6 bases, the J end lost 6 bases, and 18 bases lay between the germline ends. Germline CDR1 MNHEY, CDR2 SVGAGI. CDR3 sequence (DNA): TGTGCCAGCAGGACGCGAATAACCGACGGTAATTCACCCCTCCACTTT. This encodes CASRTRITDGNSPLHF.

This clonotype was counted once. Mismatch with germline at one junction end may stem from a read error. The V gene is TRBV7-2, the J gene TRBJ1-6; TRBD1 is a possible D gene (5 bases). This CDR3 is built from 14 residues. Germline V gene lookup returns CDR1 SGHTA and CDR2 FQGNSA. CDR3 sequence: CASNLEGYNSPLHF. The CDR3 nucleotides are TGTGCCAGCAACTTAGAGGGGTATAATTCACCCCTCCACTTT.

V and J are TRBV7-2 and TRBJ2-3; the match to TRBD2 covers 10 bases. This CDR3 spans 17 amino acids. Germline CDR1 SGHTA, CDR2 FQGNSA. Trimming removed 5 bases from V and 4 bases from J; junction bases left unmatched: 12. The CDR3, as DNA: TGTGCCAGCAGCCCAGACAGTAGCGGGGGGTTGGCAGATACGCAGTATTTT. Its protein is CASSPDSSGGLADTQYF.

The V call is TRBV29-1, the J call TRBJ2-3; TRBD1 agrees at 8 bases. Germline V gives CDR1 SQVTM, CDR2 ANQGSEA. Trimming cost V 4 bases and J 5 bases; bases outside gene matches: 8. The CDR3 totals 14 residues. Here the CDR3 reads CSVVGAGGEDTQYF. The DNA of the CDR3 is TGCAGCGTTGTAGGGGCAGGGGGCGAAGATACGCAGTATTTT.

V is TRBV20-1 and J is TRBJ2-1; 15 nucleotides align to TRBD2. Germline values: CDR1 DFQATT, CDR2 SNEGSKA (reference sequence). The length of the CDR3 is 15 residues. V trimming: 6 bases; J trimming: 4 bases; junction bases outside the gene matches: 4. The CDR3 region is CSAPGLAGGYNEQFF. CDR3 DNA sequence: TGCAGTGCCCCCGGACTAGCGGGGGGGTACAATGAGCAGTTCTTC.